This T cell receptor (beta chain) derives from a study of human T cells and chemical hapten exposure. In the source study's methods: From about 22,000 to 700,000 TCRs were found per sample, with a median of around 100,000. TCRdb fed the RACE reads into MiXCR, producing one record per CDR3 protein. None of the V and J calls come from the authors' own analysis; TCRdb made them. The repertoire has roughly 100,000 distinct CDR3 sequences, about 8.8% of them found once; the top ten carry about 3.1%. V lost 0 bases, J lost 5 bases, and 22 bases lay in between. The CDR3 is made up of 18 amino acids. Per the germline V gene, CDR1 is LNHDA and CDR2 is SQIVND (reference sequence). Indicated time point: healthy volunteer bleed at 2 weeks. The study extracted total RNA from unfractionated whole blood.

The sample taken for sequencing was whole blood. This sequence joins TRBV19 and TRBJ2-5, with D tentatively TRBD1 (6 bases). The clonotype was recovered from a female donor in good health. Some clones in this sample may be carry-over from other donors' samples. The DNA for the CDR3 is TGTGCCAGTAGTATAGAGTGGCTGGCCAGGGGTGTTGAGGAGACCCAGTACTTC. This translates into CASSIEWLARGVEETQYF.